Below, 5 T cell receptor beta chains from the same sample are listed, as sequenced in a study of shared clonotypes between healthy human individuals. Profiling relied on immunoSEQ multiplex PCR, and the TCRdb table lists in-frame clones only, not all of them. The sample lists 2 million to 2.5 million clones; 85% to 95% were seen once. Sequences were obtained from naive CD4+ T cells from PBMCs. Documented subset: CD45RA+ positively selected. These receptors all stem from a man younger than 35 in good health. Some clones in this sample may be carry-over from other donors' samples.

V is TRBV7-9 and J is TRBJ2-7, with TRBD1 identical over 7 bases. The CDR3 is made up of 15 amino acids. The trim removed 4 bases at V and 2 bases at J, leaving 8 bases unmatched. Germline lookup yields CDR1 SEHNR and CDR2 FQNEAQ (reference sequence). This CDR3 reads CASSSVRGNPYEQYF. CDR3 coding DNA: TGTGCCAGCAGCTCCGTCAGGGGGAACCCCTACGAGCAGTACTTC. Variable domain in full (rest from reference TRBV7-9 and TRBJ2-7): DTGVSQNPRHKITKRGQNVTFRCDPISEHNRLYWYRQTLGQGPEFLTYFQNEAQLEKSRLLSDRFSAERPKGSFSTLEIQRTEQGDSAMYLCASSSVRGNPYEQYFGPGTRLTVT.

V usage is TRBV7-8 and J usage is TRBJ1-1, with no clear D. Trimming took off 2 bases at V and 3 bases at J, with 16 bases between the two ends. The CDR3 spans 16 residues. CDR1 SGHVS and CDR2 FQNEAQ come from the germline V gene. This CDR3 reads CASSLPPDSLDTEAFF. The CDR3 DNA sequence: TGTGCCAGCAGCTTACCTCCCGATTCTTTGGACACTGAAGCTTTCTTT.

This clone was counted between two and nine times. V usage is TRBV19 and J usage is TRBJ1-1; no clear D. The CDR3 length is 13 residues. Per the germline V gene, CDR1 is LNHDA and CDR2 is SQIVND (reference sequence). Trimming stripped 8 bases from V and 1 base from J, with 11 bases between. The CDR3 DNA reads as TGTGCCAGTCAAGGGTTGGGGAACACTGAAGCTTTCTTT. As protein: CASQGLGNTEAFF. The full variable domain, rest sourced from reference TRBV19 and TRBJ1-1, is DGGITQSPKYLFRKEGQNVTLSCEQNLNHDAMYWYRQDPGQGLRLIYYSQIVNDFQKGDIAEGYSVSREKKESFPLTVTSAQKNPTAFYLCASQGLGNTEAFFGQGTRLTVV.

In its sample, this clone was seen once. The gene calls are TRBV7-2 and TRBJ2-2; the D is unclear. V lost 7 bases to trimming and J lost 4 bases, with 13 bases between them. CDR3 length equals 14 residues. Germline V gene lookup returns CDR1 SGHTA and CDR2 FQGNSA. DNA of the CDR3: TGTGCCAGCACCCTCCTCTGGGGCACCGGGGAGCTGTTTTTT. It codes for CASTLLWGTGELFF.

Comments on this clone: This sample also contains other DNA sequences that code for the same CDR3. The rearrangement links TRBV7-2 to TRBJ1-2; possibly TRBD1 for D (5 bases). Trimming left V 2 bases short and J 6 bases short, with 10 bases between. The CDR3 has 13 amino acids. Germline V gives CDR1 SGHTA, CDR2 FQGNSA. The CDR3 coding sequence is TGTGCCAGCAGCTTAAGGCAGGGTGATGGCTACACCTTC. Translating it yields CASSLRQGDGYTF. Full variable domain (outside the CDR3, taken from reference TRBV7-2 and TRBJ1-2): GAGVSQSPSNKVTEKGKDVELRCDPISGHTALYWYRQSLGQGLEFLIYFQGNSAPDKSGLPSDRFSAERTGGSVSTLTIQRTQQEDSAVYLCASSLRQGDGYTFGSGTRLTVV.